This record looks at one TCR beta chain sequence and its context. What it recognizes is unknown. Germline is not matched at one junction end, which may reflect a read error. The data belong to a study of T cells after yellow fever vaccination. Study-wide results and limits: Most clones from primary vaccination resurfaced after the booster (96% CD4, around 90% CD8).

TCRdb called the 5' RACE reads again in MiXCR, with one record for every CDR3 protein. The sample shows a few hundred thousand distinct CDR3 sequences, about 6.2% of them seen only once. CDR1 and CDR2 from the germline V gene are SGHAT and FQNNGV. CDR3 length equals 18 residues. This TCR was sampled from a man aged 25 to 40 who received the YFV17D yellow fever vaccine. The source was PBMCs, collected 5 days after the yellow fever booster vaccination. J is TRBJ2-7 and V is TRBV11-2; TRBD2 aligns across 12 bases. The CDR3 protein is CASSLGSSGRGRSYEQYF. The CDR3, as DNA: TGTGCCAGCAGTTTAGGGTCTAGCGGGAGGGGTCGTTCCTACGAGCAGTACTTC. The entire variable domain, with the rest obtained from reference TRBV11-2 and TRBJ2-7, is as follows: EAGVAQSPRYKIIEKRQSVAFWCNPISGHATLYWYQQILGQGPKLLIQFQNNGVVDDSQLPKDRFSAERLKGVDSTLKIQPAKLEDSAVYLCASSLGSSGRGRSYEQYFGPGTRLTVT.